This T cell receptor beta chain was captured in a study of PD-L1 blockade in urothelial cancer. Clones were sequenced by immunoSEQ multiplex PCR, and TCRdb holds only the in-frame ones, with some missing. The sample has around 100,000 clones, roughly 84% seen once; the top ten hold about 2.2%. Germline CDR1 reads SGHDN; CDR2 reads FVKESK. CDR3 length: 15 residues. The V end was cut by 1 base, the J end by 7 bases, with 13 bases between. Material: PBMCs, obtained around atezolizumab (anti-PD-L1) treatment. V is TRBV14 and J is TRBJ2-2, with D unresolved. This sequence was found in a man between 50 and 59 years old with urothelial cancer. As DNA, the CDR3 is TGTGCCAGCAGCCAAGCGACAAGACGCAGCGGGGAGCTGTTTTTT. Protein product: CASSQATRRSGELFF.